This T cell receptor (beta chain) was identified in a study of CD8 T cells in Susac syndrome. The RNA, 0.5 to 1 ug, was put through reverse transcription using random hexamers. An immunoSEQ multiplex PCR amplified TCR beta CDR3 over 54 Vbeta and 13 Jbeta. Via MiXCR, TCRdb re-called the immunoSEQ multiplex PCR reads, giving one row per CDR3 protein. The sample consists of about 130,000 distinct CDR3 sequences, roughly 96% of them appearing once. Germline V gene lookup returns CDR1 SQVTM and CDR2 ANQGSEA. The CDR3 is made up of 13 amino acids. V dropped 7 bases and J dropped 4; count of bases not matched to a gene: 6. High-throughput TCR beta sequencing covered peripheral CD8+ and CD4+ T cells.

The sequencing sample was made of CD4+ T cells from PBMCs. This clonotype was sampled from a human donor in good health. V is TRBV29-1 and J is TRBJ2-3; 9 positions match TRBD1. The CDR3: CSGHRGRADTQYF. Here the CDR3 DNA reads TGCAGCGGTCACAGGGGGCGCGCAGATACGCAGTATTTT.